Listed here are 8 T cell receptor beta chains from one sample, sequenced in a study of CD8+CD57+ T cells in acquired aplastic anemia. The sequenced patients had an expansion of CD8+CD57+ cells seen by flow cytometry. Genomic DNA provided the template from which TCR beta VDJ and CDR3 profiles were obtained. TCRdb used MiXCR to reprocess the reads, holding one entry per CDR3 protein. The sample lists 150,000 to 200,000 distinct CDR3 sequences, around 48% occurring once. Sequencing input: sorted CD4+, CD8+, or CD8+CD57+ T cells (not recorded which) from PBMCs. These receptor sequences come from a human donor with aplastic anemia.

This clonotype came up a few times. Here the CDR3 DNA reads TGTGCCAGCAGCTTACTACATCCCGACTCACCCCTCCACTTT. The encoded protein is CASSLLHPDSPLHF. The gene calls are TRBV7-8 and TRBJ1-6; D is unresolved. Germline assignment: CDR1 SGHVS and CDR2 FQNEAQ. This CDR3 has 14 amino acids. V was shortened by 2 bases and J by 10 bases, with 12 bases between the two germline ends.

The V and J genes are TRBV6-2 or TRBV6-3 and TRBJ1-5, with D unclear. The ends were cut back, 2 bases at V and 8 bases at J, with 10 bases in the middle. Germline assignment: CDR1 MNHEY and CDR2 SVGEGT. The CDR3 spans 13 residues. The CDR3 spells CASSYPLREPQHF. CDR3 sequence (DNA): TGTGCCAGCAGTTACCCACTCCGGGAGCCCCAGCATTTT.

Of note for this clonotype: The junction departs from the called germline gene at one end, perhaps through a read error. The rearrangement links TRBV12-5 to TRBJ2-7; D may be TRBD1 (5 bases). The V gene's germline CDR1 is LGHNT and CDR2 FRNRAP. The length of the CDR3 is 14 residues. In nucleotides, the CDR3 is TGTGCTAGTGGTTTGGGCAGGGCGGCCCACGAGCAGCACTTC. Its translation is CASGLGRAAHEQHF.

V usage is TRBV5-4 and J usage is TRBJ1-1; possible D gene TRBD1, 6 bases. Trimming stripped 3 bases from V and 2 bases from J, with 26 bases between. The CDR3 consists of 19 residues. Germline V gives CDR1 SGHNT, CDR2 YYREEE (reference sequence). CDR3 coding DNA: TGTGCCAGCAGCTCGAGGGGATTAGGGACAACTGCCAACAACACTGAAGCTTTCTTT. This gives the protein CASSSRGLGTTANNTEAFF.

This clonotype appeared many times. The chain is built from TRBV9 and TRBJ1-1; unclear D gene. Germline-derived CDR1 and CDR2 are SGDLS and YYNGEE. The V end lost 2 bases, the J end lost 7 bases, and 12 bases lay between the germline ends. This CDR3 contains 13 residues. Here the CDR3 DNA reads TGTGCCAGCAGCGTTCTCCGTTCGGGTGAAGCTTTCTTT. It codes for CASSVLRSGEAFF.

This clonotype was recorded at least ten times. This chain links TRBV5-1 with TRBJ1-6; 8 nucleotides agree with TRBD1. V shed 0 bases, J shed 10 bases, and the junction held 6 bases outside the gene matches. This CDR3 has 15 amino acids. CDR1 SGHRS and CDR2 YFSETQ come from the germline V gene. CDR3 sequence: CASSLGTGYYSPLHF. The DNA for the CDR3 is TGCGCCAGCAGCTTGGGGACAGGGTATTACTCACCCCTCCACTTT.

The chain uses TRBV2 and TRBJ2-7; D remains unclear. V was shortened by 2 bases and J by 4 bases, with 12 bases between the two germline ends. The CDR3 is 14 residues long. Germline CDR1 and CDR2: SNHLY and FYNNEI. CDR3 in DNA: TGTGCCAGCAGTGAAACCTTAAGAGCGTACGAGCAGTACTTC. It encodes CASSETLRAYEQYF.

Here the CDR3 reads CASSEIKDSEKLFF. In nucleotides, the CDR3 is TGTGCCAGCAGTGAGATCAAGGATAGTGAAAAACTGTTTTTT. This chain links TRBV25-1 with TRBJ1-4; D unclear. The CDR3 is made up of 14 amino acids. CDR1 MGHDK and CDR2 SYGVNS come from the germline V gene. The germline V and J ends were trimmed by 3 bases and 7 bases, with 12 bases remaining between them.